This T cell receptor beta chain was captured by sequencing in a study of T cells after yellow fever vaccination (dated by TCRdb to about 2019). Looking at the study overall: The SMART-Seq v4 Ultra Low Input RNA kit was used to prepare libraries from fractions with low cell numbers. To follow T-cell clones before and after primary and booster YFV17D yellow fever vaccination, bulk TCR alpha and beta repertoires were sequenced over time. Blood samples were taken at several timepoints before and after primary and secondary immunization, and bulk PBMC replicates and cell subsets were isolated. Two healthy male donors, one aged 18 to 30 and one aged 30 to 40 years, were included in the cohort.

Overall study outcomes, separate from this receptor: A small share of clonotypes was detected in both CD4 and CD8 compartments, with the overlap likely arising from convergent recombination. Computational filtering was needed because FACS-sorted repertoires could contain abundant contaminating clonotypes from the bulk population. After the booster, most of the clones that had expanded following primary vaccination were detected again (roughly 96% of CD4 and 85% to 90% of CD8), which suggests that memory was broadly maintained. The secondary T-cell response was found to be weaker but faster than the primary response, with a peak reached on day 5 rather than on day 15. The study included only a couple of donors, which limits how far the findings can be generalized.

TCR cDNA was synthesized by 5'RACE template switching, through which a universal primer site and unique molecular identifiers were introduced. Priming of cDNA synthesis was performed from both the TCR alpha and TCR beta constant segments. Library amplification used two PCR steps, and the second PCR step added sample barcodes and sequencing adapters. Sequencing of the libraries was done on either Illumina HiSeq 2500 (2x100 bp) or NovaSeq (2x150 bp). Processing in the source paper ran as follows. MIGEC was used to demultiplex reads and collapse the reads into UMI consensus sequences, and MiXCR was used for V(D)J alignment. Vaccine-responding clonotypes were defined with edgeR using replicate PBMC samples, requiring FDR below 0.01 and a log2 fold change above 5 up to day 15. CD4 or CD8 identity was assigned to each bulk clonotype according to whether the clonotype was present at higher abundance in the sequenced CD4 repertoire or the sequenced CD8 repertoire. The public sequencing data were trimmed at Q25 with fastp and processed into clonotypes with MiXCR by TCRdb, which kept only in-frame beta chains. Duplicate CDR3 protein sequences are folded into a single record with the most common DNA and genes. These V and J calls rely on TCRdb rather than the paper's analysis. In this sample the table shows roughly 500,000 distinct CDR3 sequences, less than 20% of which occur a single time. More than 13% of the sample goes to the ten largest clones.

To note about this clonotype: This clone's antigen is unknown. The sample holds no much larger clone one base away, and base qualities are not on file.

The treatment or condition label corresponds to: live attenuated yellow fever vaccine strain. At every blood-draw timepoint, two biological replicates of bulk PBMCs were collected. PBMCs were isolated from peripheral blood using a standard Ficoll-Paque protocol. TriZol was used to extract RNA from bulk PBMCs, CD4 and CD8 fractions, and dextramer-positive and dextramer-negative fractions. V and J are trimmed by 5 bases and 9 bases, and the gene matches miss 13 bases of the junction. CDR1 and CDR2 are drawn from the germline V gene (reference sequence): DFQATT, SNEGSKA. There are 14 amino acids in the CDR3, from cysteine to phenylalanine inclusive. Solely the CDR3 DNA is kept, with 42 bases framed from the first base.

The clonotype comes from a man aged 25 to 45 who received the YFV17D yellow fever vaccine. The sequence links TRBV20-1 to TRBJ2-1, with 7 junctional bases fitting TRBD2. Specimen: PBMCs, collected 15 days after the yellow fever booster vaccination. CDR3 reads: CSAQAGGSAAEQFF. The nucleotide sequence is given as TGCAGTGCTCAGGCTGGCGGGAGTGCGGCTGAGCAGTTCTTC.